The 7 T cell receptor beta chains below all came from one sample that was sequenced in a study of read filtering for tumor transcriptome and immune sequencing. The library was built from roughly 400 ng RNA with molecular barcoded adaptors for alpha/delta and beta/gamma chains. Via MiXCR, TCRdb re-called the reads, giving one row per CDR3 protein. The sample includes over 90,000 distinct CDR3 sequences, 20% to 25% of them seen just once. Material: a population of CD138-negative cells sorted from bone marrow. The receptors were sampled from a donor older than 35 with multiple myeloma.

This clonotype was seen a few times. A junction end diverges from the germline sequence, so it may reflect a read error. This chain links TRBV28 with TRBJ2-3; 9 bases fit TRBD2. The CDR3 loop spans 16 amino acids. Germline CDR1 is MDHEN and CDR2 is SYDVKM. Written as DNA, the CDR3 is TGTGCCAGCGGTTTATTGCGGGGGGGCCTCACAGATACGCAGTATTTT. Amino acids: CASGLLRGGLTDTQYF.

This clonotype has more than one count but fewer than ten. The chain is built from TRBV20-1 and TRBJ1-3; D unclear. Germline CDR1 and CDR2: DFQATT and SNEGSKA (reference sequence). The CDR3 has 13 amino acids. Trimming pared 5 bases from V and 2 bases from J, leaving 10 bases between. Here the CDR3 DNA reads TGCAGTGCTGTACAAATGGCTGGAAACACCATATATTTT. Protein: CSAVQMAGNTIYF.

This clonotype was seen once. This chain joins TRBV2 and TRBJ1-4; D unresolved. The germline gives CDR1 SNHLY, CDR2 FYNNEI. The CDR3 runs to 16 residues. The V gene lost 0 bases and the J gene lost 4 bases, with 12 bases spanning the gap. The CDR3, as DNA: TGTGCCAGCAGTGAAGCGCTTGTCGGCAGTAATGAAAAACTGTTTTTT. This encodes CASSEALVGSNEKLFF. The whole variable domain, filled in from reference TRBV2 and TRBJ1-4, reads EPEVTQTPSHQVTQMGQEVILRCVPISNHLYFYWYRQILGQKVEFLVSFYNNEISEKSEIFDDQFSVERPDGSNFTLKIRSTKLEDSAMYFCASSEALVGSNEKLFFGSGTQLSVL.

The chain uses TRBV5-3 and TRBJ2-2; unclear D gene. TRBV5-3 is sorted into the ORF group, with uncertain function. The V gene lost 4 bases and the J gene lost 5 bases, with 9 bases spanning the gap. The length of the CDR3 is 13 residues. This chain's CDR3 is CARSRAQTGELFF. CDR3 nucleotides: TGTGCCAGAAGCAGGGCACAGACCGGGGAGCTGTTTTTT.

This clonotype was seen at least ten times. This sequence joins TRBV11-2 and TRBJ2-2, with D perhaps TRBD1 (5 bases). The CDR3 contains 15 residues. V was pared by 0 bases and J by 0 bases, with 5 bases between. The V gene's germline CDR1 is SGHAT and CDR2 FQNNGV. The CDR3 bases are TGTGCCAGCAGCTTAGAAGGGGCGAACACCGGGGAGCTGTTTTTT. Its translation: CASSLEGANTGELFF.

This clonotype was seen more than once but under ten times. The chain is built from TRBV12-3 or TRBV12-4 and TRBJ2-3, with 8 bases that match TRBD2. The J segment lost 9 bases and the V segment lost 8 bases, leaving 13 bases of the junction unmatched. This CDR3 spans 14 amino acids. The CDR3 here is CASGSGERGKTQYF. CDR3 nucleotide sequence: TGTGCCAGCGGTTCGGGCGAGCGGGGGAAGACGCAGTATTTT.

Note on this clonotype: This may arise from a read error, as a much more abundant clone is one base away. The rearrangement joins TRBV6-1 to TRBJ1-1; D is unresolved. The CDR3 loop spans 13 amino acids. Germline V gene sequence: CDR1 MNHNS, CDR2 SASEGT. The ends were cut back, 11 bases at V and 1 base at J, with 14 bases in the middle. Here the CDR3 DNA reads TGTGCCGGCAAATGGGCTAGGAACACTGAAGCTTTCTTT. Translated: CAGKWARNTEAFF.